The entry below gives a single T cell receptor beta chain sequence along with its context. Original processing notes: Counts of nucleated cells, estimated from reference gene primer amplification, were obtained. Generated by immunoSEQ multiplex PCR, the TCRdb table keeps only in-frame clones and is missing some. The D gene and trimming were derived from the DNA, and the V and J assignments and clone size from that table. The sample consists of nearly 200,000 clones, roughly four fifths of them appearing once. This record comes from a study of blood T cell repertoires in COVID-19. Study-wide context: COVID-19 samples collected from the United States, Italy and Spain covered acute and convalescent phases. PBMCs, B-cell-depleted T cells, or T cells were the source of the cDNA or gDNA that made up the material.

V lost 3 bases and J lost 1, with 13 bases in between. The CDR3 runs 14 residues. Germline CDR1 reads DFQATT; CDR2 reads SNEGSKA (reference sequence). Sequenced: peripheral blood. The sequence was obtained from a woman aged 70-85 years with active or convalescent COVID-19. The chain couples TRBV20-1 to TRBJ2-7; the D gene is possibly TRBD1 (7 bases). CDR3 amino acids: CSASFQGGSYEQYF. CDR3 nucleotides: TGCAGTGCTAGTTTTCAGGGGGGTTCCTACGAGCAGTACTTC.